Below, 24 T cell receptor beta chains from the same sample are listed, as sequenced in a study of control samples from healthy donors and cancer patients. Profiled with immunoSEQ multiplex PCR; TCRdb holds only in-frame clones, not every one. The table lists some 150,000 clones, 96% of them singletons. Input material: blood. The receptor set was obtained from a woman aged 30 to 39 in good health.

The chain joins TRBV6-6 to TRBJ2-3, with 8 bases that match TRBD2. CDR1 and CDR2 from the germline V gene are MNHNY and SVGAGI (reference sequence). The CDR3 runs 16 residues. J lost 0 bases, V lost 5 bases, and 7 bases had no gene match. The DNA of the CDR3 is TGTGCCAGCAGTCTAGGACTAGCCGCTAGCACAGATACGCAGTATTTT. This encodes CASSLGLAASTDTQYF.

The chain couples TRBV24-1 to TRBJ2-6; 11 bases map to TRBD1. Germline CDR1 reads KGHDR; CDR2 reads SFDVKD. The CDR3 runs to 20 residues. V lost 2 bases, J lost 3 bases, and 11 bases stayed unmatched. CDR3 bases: TGTGCCACCAGTGATTCCAGGGACGGGACAGGGGGAATTGGGGCCAACGTCCTGACTTTC. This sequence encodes CATSDSRDGTGGIGANVLTF.

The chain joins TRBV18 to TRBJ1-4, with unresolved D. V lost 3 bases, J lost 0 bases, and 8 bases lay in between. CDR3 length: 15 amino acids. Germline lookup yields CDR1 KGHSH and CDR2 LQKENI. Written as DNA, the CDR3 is TGTGCCAGCTCACCCCCCCTTGCAACTAATGAAAAACTGTTTTTT. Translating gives CASSPPLATNEKLFF.

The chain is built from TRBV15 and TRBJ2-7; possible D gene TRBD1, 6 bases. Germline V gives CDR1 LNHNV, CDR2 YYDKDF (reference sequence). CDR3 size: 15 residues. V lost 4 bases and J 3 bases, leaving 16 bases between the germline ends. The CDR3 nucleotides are TGTGCCACCAGCACACCCGGGACAAATCTCTACGAGCAGTACTTC. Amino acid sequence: CATSTPGTNLYEQYF.

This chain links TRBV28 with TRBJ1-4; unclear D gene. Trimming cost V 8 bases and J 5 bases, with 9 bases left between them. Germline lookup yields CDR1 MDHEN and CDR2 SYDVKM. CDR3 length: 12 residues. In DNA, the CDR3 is TGTGCCAGCGTCGCGGGGAATGAAAAACTGTTTTTT. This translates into CASVAGNEKLFF.

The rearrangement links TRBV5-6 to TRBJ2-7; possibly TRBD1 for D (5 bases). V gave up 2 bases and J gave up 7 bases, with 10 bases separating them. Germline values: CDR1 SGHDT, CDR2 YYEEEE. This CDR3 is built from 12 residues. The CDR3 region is CASSFRAREQYF. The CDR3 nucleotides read TGTGCCAGCAGCTTCAGGGCTAGGGAGCAGTACTTC.

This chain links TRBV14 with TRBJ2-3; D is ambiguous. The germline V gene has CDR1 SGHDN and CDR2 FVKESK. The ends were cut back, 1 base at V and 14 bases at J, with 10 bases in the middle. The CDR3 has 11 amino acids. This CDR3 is CASSQGVGRYF. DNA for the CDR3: TGTGCCAGCAGCCAAGGAGTAGGTCGGTATTTT.

The CDR3 DNA is TGTGCCATCAGTGACCGCGCCGGATACTATGGCTACACCTTC. It is translated as CAISDRAGYYGYTF. The chain recombines TRBV10-3 with TRBJ1-2; D is uncertain. The germline V gene encodes CDR1 ENHRY and CDR2 SYGVKD. V was trimmed by 3 bases and J by 3 bases, leaving 11 bases between them. This CDR3 contains 14 residues.

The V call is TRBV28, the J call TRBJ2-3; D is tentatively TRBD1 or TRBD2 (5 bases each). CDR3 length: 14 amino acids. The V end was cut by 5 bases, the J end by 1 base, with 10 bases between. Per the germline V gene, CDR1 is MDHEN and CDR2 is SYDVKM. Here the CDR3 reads CASSPGTRTDTQYF. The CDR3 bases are TGTGCCAGCAGTCCAGGGACCCGCACAGATACGCAGTATTTT. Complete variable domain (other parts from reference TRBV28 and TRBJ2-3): DVKVTQSSRYLVKRTGEKVFLECVQDMDHENMFWYRQDPGLGLRLIYFSYDVKMKEKGDIPEGYSVSREKKERFSLILESASTNQTSMYLCASSPGTRTDTQYFGPGTRLTVL.

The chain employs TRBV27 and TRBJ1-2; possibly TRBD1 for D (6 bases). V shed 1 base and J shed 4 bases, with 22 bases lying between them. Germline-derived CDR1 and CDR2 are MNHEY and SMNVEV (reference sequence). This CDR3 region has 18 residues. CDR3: CASSLFGGGTNYRYGYTF. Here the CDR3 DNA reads TGTGCCAGCAGTTTATTTGGAGGGGGGACTAATTATCGCTATGGCTACACCTTC.

CDR3 nucleotides: TGTGCCAGCAGTGAAACGGCGGGGGGACTAGCGGGCTACGAGCAGTACTTC. Amino acid sequence: CASSETAGGLAGYEQYF. J is TRBJ2-7 and V is TRBV2; 12 bases fit TRBD2. The V and J ends lost 2 bases and 3 bases, in that order; junction bases with no gene match: 8. Germline-derived CDR1 and CDR2 are SNHLY and FYNNEI. This CDR3 has 17 residues.

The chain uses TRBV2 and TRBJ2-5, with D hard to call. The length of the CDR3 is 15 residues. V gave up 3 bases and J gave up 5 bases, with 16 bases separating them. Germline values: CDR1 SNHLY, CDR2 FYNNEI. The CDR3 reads CASSEEGSRGETQYF. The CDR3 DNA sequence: TGTGCCAGCAGTGAGGAAGGTTCTCGTGGTGAGACCCAGTACTTC.

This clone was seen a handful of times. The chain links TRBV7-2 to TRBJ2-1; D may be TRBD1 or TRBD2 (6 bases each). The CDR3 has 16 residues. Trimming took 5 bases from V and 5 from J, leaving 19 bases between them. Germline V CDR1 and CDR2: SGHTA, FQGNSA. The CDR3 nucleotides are TGTGCCAGCAGCAAGGAGGGGACACTAAATCACAATGAGCAGTTCTTC. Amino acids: CASSKEGTLNHNEQFF.

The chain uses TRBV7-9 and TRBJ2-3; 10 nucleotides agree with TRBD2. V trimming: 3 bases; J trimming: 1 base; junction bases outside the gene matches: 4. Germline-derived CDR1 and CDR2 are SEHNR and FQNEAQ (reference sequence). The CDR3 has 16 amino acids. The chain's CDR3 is CASSFSAGGGTDTQYF. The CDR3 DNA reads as TGTGCCAGCAGCTTTTCAGCGGGAGGGGGCACAGATACGCAGTATTTT.

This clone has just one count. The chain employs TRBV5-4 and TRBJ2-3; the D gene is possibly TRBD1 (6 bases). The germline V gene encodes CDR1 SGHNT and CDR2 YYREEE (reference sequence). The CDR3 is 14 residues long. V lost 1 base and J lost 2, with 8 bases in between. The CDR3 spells CASSLSGVTDTQYF. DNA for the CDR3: TGTGCCAGCAGCTTGTCAGGGGTCACAGATACGCAGTATTTT.

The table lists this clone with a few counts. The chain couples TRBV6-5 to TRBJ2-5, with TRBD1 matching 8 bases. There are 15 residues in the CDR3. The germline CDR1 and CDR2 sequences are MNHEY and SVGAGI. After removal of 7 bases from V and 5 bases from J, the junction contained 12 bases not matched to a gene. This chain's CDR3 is CASKWGPGGDETQYF. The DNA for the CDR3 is TGTGCCAGCAAGTGGGGCCCAGGGGGCGATGAGACCCAGTACTTC.

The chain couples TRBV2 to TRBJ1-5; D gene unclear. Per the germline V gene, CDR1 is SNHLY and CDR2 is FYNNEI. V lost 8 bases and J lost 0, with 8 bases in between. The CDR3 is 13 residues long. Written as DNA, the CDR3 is TGTGCCAGCGCGGTCGTTAGCAATCAGCCCCAGCATTTT. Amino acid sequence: CASAVVSNQPQHF. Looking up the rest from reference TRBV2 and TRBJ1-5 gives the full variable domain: EPEVTQTPSHQVTQMGQEVILRCVPISNHLYFYWYRQILGQKVEFLVSFYNNEISEKSEIFDDQFSVERPDGSNFTLKIRSTKLEDSAMYFCASAVVSNQPQHFGDGTRLSIL.

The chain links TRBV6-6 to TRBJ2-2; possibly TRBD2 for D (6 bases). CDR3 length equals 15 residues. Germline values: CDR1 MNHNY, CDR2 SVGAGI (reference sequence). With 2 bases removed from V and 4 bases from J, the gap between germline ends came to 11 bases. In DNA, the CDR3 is TGTGCCAGCAGTTACATAGGGAGGAGCACCGGGGAGCTGTTTTTT. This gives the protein CASSYIGRSTGELFF.

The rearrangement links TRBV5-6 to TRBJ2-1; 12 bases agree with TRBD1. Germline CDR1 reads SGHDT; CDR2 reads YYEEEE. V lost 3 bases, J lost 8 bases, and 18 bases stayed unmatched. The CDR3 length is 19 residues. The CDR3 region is CASSSQYSVPGQGAHEQFF. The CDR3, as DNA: TGTGCCAGCAGCTCCCAATACTCGGTTCCGGGACAGGGGGCCCATGAGCAGTTCTTC. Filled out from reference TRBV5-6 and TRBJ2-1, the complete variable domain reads DAGVTQSPTHLIKTRGQQVTLRCSPKSGHDTVSWYQQALGQGPQFIFQYYEEEERQRGNFPDRFSGHQFPNYSSELNVNALLLGDSALYLCASSSQYSVPGQGAHEQFFGPGTRLTVL.

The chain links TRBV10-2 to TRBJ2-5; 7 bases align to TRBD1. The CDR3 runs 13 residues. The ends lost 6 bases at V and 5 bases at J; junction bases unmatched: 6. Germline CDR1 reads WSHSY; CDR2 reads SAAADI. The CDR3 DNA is TGCGCCAGCAGGGAGACAGGGTGGGAGACCCAGTACTTC. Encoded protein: CASRETGWETQYF.

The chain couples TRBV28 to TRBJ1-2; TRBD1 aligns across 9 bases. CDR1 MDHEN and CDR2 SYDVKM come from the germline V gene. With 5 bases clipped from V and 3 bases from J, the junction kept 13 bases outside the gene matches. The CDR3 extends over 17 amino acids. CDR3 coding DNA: TGTGCCAGCAGTCCGGCACCCGGACAGGGGCCTCACTATGGCTACACCTTC. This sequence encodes CASSPAPGQGPHYGYTF.

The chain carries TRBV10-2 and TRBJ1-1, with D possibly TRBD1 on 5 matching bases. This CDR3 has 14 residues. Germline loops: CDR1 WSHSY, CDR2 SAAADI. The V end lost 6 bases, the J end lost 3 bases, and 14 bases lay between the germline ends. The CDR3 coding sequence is TGCGCCAGCAGCGCTACCCCGACAGACACTGAAGCTTTCTTT. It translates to CASSATPTDTEAFF.

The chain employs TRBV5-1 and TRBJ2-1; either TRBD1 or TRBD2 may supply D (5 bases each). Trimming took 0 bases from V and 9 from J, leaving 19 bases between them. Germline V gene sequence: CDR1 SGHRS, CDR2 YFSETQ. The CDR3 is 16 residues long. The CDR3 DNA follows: TGCGCCAGCAGCTTGGTCCCGGGGACGGGTATAGGTGAGCAGTTCTTC. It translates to CASSLVPGTGIGEQFF.

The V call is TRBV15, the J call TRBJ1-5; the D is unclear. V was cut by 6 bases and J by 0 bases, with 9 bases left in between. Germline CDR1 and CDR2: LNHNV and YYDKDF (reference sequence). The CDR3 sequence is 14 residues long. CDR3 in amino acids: CATSPGGSNQPQHF. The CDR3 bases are TGTGCCACCAGTCCAGGAGGTAGCAATCAGCCCCAGCATTTT.